This T cell receptor beta chain was observed in a study of T cell responses to AZD1222 COVID-19 vaccine. The overall study: Researchers grouped second doses given at about 4 or about 12 weeks into one pool. Study results and limitations: Females outnumbered males among donors, who were mostly white British; clonal diversity was possibly underestimated. With dominance at 160-218 and 743-854, vaccine-associated CD4 TCRs spanned spike.

Data came from immunoSEQ multiplex PCR; TCRdb stores just in-frame clones and leaves some out. The data contain around 170,000 clones, approximately 89% of them singletons. This clone was seen just once. Its cognate antigen is unknown. The TCR sequence derives from an adult in good health. The sample here was peripheral blood, taken on day 0 of AZD1222 vaccination.

The CDR3 loop reads CATSRDHSGYTF. CDR3 DNA: TGTGCCACCAGCAGAGATCACAGTGGCTACACCTTC. V is TRBV15 and J is TRBJ1-2; D remains unclear. This CDR3 is 12 amino acids long. Germline CDR1 reads LNHNV; CDR2 reads YYDKDF (reference sequence). V was trimmed by 0 bases and J by 7 bases, leaving 6 bases between them.